This entry describes one T cell receptor beta chain. The data were obtained in a study of regulatory T cells in long-lasting Graves disease. Germline V gene lookup returns CDR1 SEHNR and CDR2 FQNEAQ (reference sequence). The CDR3 covers 15 residues. The V and J ends lost 1 base and 7 bases respectively, with 14 bases between them. Both iRepertoire HTBI primers and Arm-PCR of CDR3 regions were used to build the TCR beta libraries. TCRdb reprocessed the multiplex PCR reads via MiXCR and lists one record per CDR3 protein. The table records roughly 490,000 distinct CDR3 sequences, less than 25% of them present only once. This sample's time point: persistent/refractory GD, antithyroid drugs over 5 years with positive TRAb. There was RNA extracted from PBMCs, and the TCR library was made from it.

The J gene is TRBJ1-5, the V gene TRBV7-9, with unresolved D. The specimen comprised peripheral blood mononuclear cells (PBMCs), sampled when the disease was refractory, from a patient treated with antithyroid drugs. This TCR was sampled from a female donor with Graves disease. The CDR3 region is CASSLGGGYGQPQHF. In DNA, the CDR3 is TGTGCCAGCAGCTTAGGCGGCGGGTACGGCCAGCCCCAGCATTTT. The full variable domain, in which reference TRBV7-9 and TRBJ1-5 provide the parts outside the CDR3, is DTGVSQNPRHKITKRGQNVTFRCDPISEHNRLYWYRQTLGQGPEFLTYFQNEAQLEKSRLLSDRFSAERPKGSFSTLEIQRTEQGDSAMYLCASSLGGGYGQPQHFGDGTRLSIL.